What follows describes a single T cell receptor beta chain. Its antigen target is currently unknown. Base qualities are not recorded, but no much larger clone differs from it by a single base. These data originate in a study of shared clonotypes between healthy human individuals (TCRdb year 2020). About the study as a whole: A few men and a couple of women, aged 18 to 49 years, made up the cohort. To estimate repertoire size and how much clonotypes are shared between individuals, the study performed deep sequencing of blood TCR repertoires from a few healthy adults. Per donor, three plates each were used for CD4 naive and CD4 memory, two for CD8 naive, and one for CD8 memory. Per donor, leukapheresis produced somewhere between about 0.94 and 9 billion PBMCs. Different laboratories and diverse techniques were used to prepare libraries and sequence TCR repertoires, to increase sequencing depth and limit assay-specific biases.

Findings and caveats that apply to the study as a whole: Based on pairwise subsampling, the degree of clonotype sharing among donors was expected to be affected by sequencing depth. Rarefaction of sorted-subset datasets indicated incomplete sequencing despite the large sequencing depth. Sampling was restricted to blood, and TCR repertoires in tissues likely differ from the TCR repertoires found in blood. Sharing across several donors was observed for roughly 5% of naive CD4, 3% to 4% of naive CD8, 2.3% of memory CD4, and about 0.39% of memory CD8 clonotypes. Because the study included a small number of donors, the genetic and exposure-history diversity represented was limited. Naive subsets generally had larger estimated clonotype richness than memory subsets did. Clonotypes shared by all four sorted-subset donors showed higher generation probabilities than non-shared clonotypes.

Using the deep immunoSEQ assay, multiplex PCR amplified TCR CDR3 regions from genomic DNA. Extracted genomic DNA from each cell subset was distributed evenly across all wells of several immunoSEQ 96-well plates, and each plate was treated as a replicate. Each replicate PCR for sorted subsets received around 210 ng genomic DNA, equal to about 30,000 T cell genomes. Purified libraries were measured with a Qubit 3.0 fluorometer, size-checked on a Bioanalyzer 2100, and measured again with the KAPA Library Quantification kit. Every immunoSEQ 96-well plate was sequenced on a dedicated single-read 150-cycle Illumina NextSeq 550 flow cell. Per the original workflow: Because the immunoSEQ output included only junctional sequences and no quality scores, the filtering could not be the same as the filtering used for full-length reads. Sequences were annotated with PyIR, a Python wrapper for IgBLAST v1.9, using IMGT germline references to assign V/J genes and CDR3. Any read was removed if the V/J assignment was weak (E-value above 1e-6), the CDR3 was missing, or the read contained stop codons, out-of-frame junctions, or ambiguous translated residues. V3J clonotypes were defined as sequences sharing an identical inferred V gene, J gene, and CDR3 amino acid sequence. Percentage overlap between repertoires was computed as shared unique clonotypes divided by the size of the smaller repertoire. Repertoire richness was assessed with RTK rarefaction, the Chao1 estimator, and Recon v2.1 estimates of unobserved clonotypes. OLGA was used to compute generation probabilities for all TCRbeta clonotypes that the gDNA method yielded from a handful of donors. TCRdb limited this immuneACCESS table to in-frame rearrangements with V and J called. A share of clones is missing; checked studies link under half to unresolved V genes, and the rest is unexplained. V and J calls and clone size are given by that table; D and trimming were obtained from the DNA. Here the sample has a few hundred thousand clones; around 79% occur a single time. More than 9% of the sample comes from the top ten.

Donors were healthy HIV-negative adults with no recently reported acute infections or vaccinations. Every donor was a Caucasian adult living in Nashville, Tennessee, USA. CD4+ T cells were enriched by magnetic negative selection, after which naive cells were positively selected on CD45RA and the negative fraction was taken as the memory subset. Blood was collected by leukapheresis, and PBMCs were isolated by Ficoll-Histopaque density gradient centrifugation and then cryopreserved in liquid nitrogen vapor phase. Analytical flow cytometry was used to check the purity and quantity of every magnetically sorted T cell population. Genomic DNA was isolated from each sorted fraction and quantified by UV absorbance on a Nanodrop 2000c. Measured from the cysteine to the phenylalanine, the CDR3 is 13 residues long. The read is trimmed to its CDR3 DNA, 39 bases read in frame from base 1. CDR1 and CDR2 were assigned from the germline V gene (reference sequence) as SGHNT and YYREEE. Trimming removed 3 bases from V and 5 bases from J, leaving 8 bases between the germline ends.

The V and J segments used are TRBV5-4 and TRBJ2-2; a tentative D match to TRBD1 spans 5 bases. Sequenced material: memory CD4+ T cells sorted from blood. The sample's cell subset or site, from its label and the paper: CD45RA-negative fraction. This sequence was found in a man in his thirties or forties in good health. The nucleotide sequence is TGTGCCAGCAGCTCGCAGGGAACCGGGGAGCTGTTTTTT. Translation gives CASSSQGTGELFF. Full variable domain (CDR3 extended with the reference TRBV5-4 and TRBJ2-2 proteins): ETGVTQSPTHLIKTRGQQVTLRCSSQSGHNTVSWYQQALGQGPQFIFQYYREEENGRGNFPPRFSGLQFPNYSSELNVNALELDDSALYLCASSSQGTGELFFGEGSRLTVL.